The sequence of this T cell receptor beta chain was determined in a study of T-cell reconstitution after alpha-beta-depleted transplantation in children (dated by TCRdb to the mid-2010s). Background on the whole study: T-cell immune reconstitution after TCRalphabeta/CD19-depleted allogeneic hematopoietic cell transplantation in children was quantitatively tracked in the study by means of TCR repertoire profiling. Summary of the overall study and its limitations: The frequencies of hyperexpanded clones fell over the following months, and after one year, T-cell counts and TCRbeta diversity were mostly attributed to newly produced T cells. In some patients, the high TCRbeta diversity seen at day 60 was put down to recipient T cells and intrathymic progenitors that had survived conditioning. Apparently early alphabetaT-cell count recovery about two months after transplant reportedly relied on only several hundred rapidly expanded clones derived from non-depleted graft cells.

The library was made by PCR. The data were produced on an Illumina HiSeq 2500. Molecular barcoding was employed in the preparation of TCR libraries, with unique molecular identifiers being used to normalize TCRbeta repertoire quantification. Starting from the raw public reads, TCRdb applied fastp trimming at Q25, assembled clones with MiXCR and retained in-frame beta chains. Entries are consolidated by CDR3 protein sequence, retaining the most common genes and DNA. Here the sample has 500,000 to 750,000 distinct CDR3 sequences; roughly a quarter occur a single time. Jointly, the top ten make up about a third of the sample. For CDR1 and CDR2, the germline V gene (reference sequence) lists SGHKS and YYEKEE. The CDR3 runs 17 residues from the cysteine to the phenylalanine. Only the CDR3 DNA stays, 51 bases, in frame from base 1. Trimming takes 1 base off V and 0 bases off J; junction bases not matched to a gene: 4.

To note about this clonotype: The target of this receptor is not known. It has no much larger one-base neighbor in the sample; base qualities were not kept.

The treatment or condition label, read with the paper, signifies: allogeneic hematopoietic cell transplantation with graft depleted of TCRalphabeta T cells and CD19 B cells. The children who served as transplant recipients had been given grafts of TCRalphabeta/CD19-depleted allogeneic hematopoietic cells. The TCR comes from a boy in the first two years of life with Wiskott-Aldrich syndrome, due to receive a stem cell transplant. The sequence links TRBV5-5 to TRBJ2-1; TRBD2 agrees with 10 junctional bases. Sequencing was performed on PBMCs, taken before TCRalphabeta/CD19-depleted stem cell transplant. The DNA reads TGTGCCAGCAGCTTGCGTCTAGCGGGGGCCTCCTACAATGAGCAGTTCTTC. This is translated as CASSLRLAGASYNEQFF. The entire variable domain, with the stretches around the CDR3 drawn from the reference TRBV5-5 and TRBJ2-1 proteins, is DAGVTQSPTHLIKTRGQQVTLRCSPISGHKSVSWYQQVLGQGPQFIFQYYEKEERGRGNFPDRFSARQFPNYSSELNVNALLLGDSALYLCASSLRLAGASYNEQFFGPGTRLTVL.